This section outlines one T cell receptor (beta chain) sequence together with its context. J was trimmed by 4 bases and V by 2 bases; bases with no gene match: 10. Germline V lookup: CDR1 SGHTA, CDR2 FQGNSA. This CDR3 region has 17 residues. These data belong to a study of blood T cell repertoires in COVID-19. Clones were read by immunoSEQ multiplex PCR, and TCRdb kept only the in-frame ones, dropping some. Of over 90,000 clones in the sample, 86% were seen once. The origin of this receptor is a man at least 80 years old with acute or convalescent COVID-19. Input material: peripheral blood. This chain uses TRBV7-2 with TRBJ2-1, with 8 bases identical to TRBD2. CDR3 DNA: TGTGCCAGCAGCTTAATGGTAGCGGGAACGAGTTACAATGAGCAGTTCTTC. Protein sequence: CASSLMVAGTSYNEQFF.